Sequencing of this TCR beta chain was carried out in a study of T cells in Graves' hyperthyroidism and ophthalmopathy. Study findings and constraints: Blood held most thyroid clonotypes expanded above 0.001 frequency. Ophthalmopathy was model-predicted a median approximately six months pre-onset.

There are many counts of this clonotype. Its antigen is unknown. Each diagnosis drew on symptoms, thyroxine, TRAb, thyroid ultrasound and orbital computed tomography findings. CDR1 GTSNPN and CDR2 SVGIG come from the germline V gene (reference sequence). The CDR3 has 15 residues. V was clipped by 5 bases and J by 1 base, with 14 bases between them. Amplification targeted TCR beta CDR3 regions from RNA transcripts. The HTBI set primed first-round TCR CDR3 RT-PCR. TCRdb processed the multiplex PCR reads anew with MiXCR; each CDR3 protein has one entry. The sample has 410,000 or so distinct CDR3 sequences; about 15% are singletons.

The receptor was isolated from a man between 18 and 35 years old with Graves' ophthalmopathy. Sequenced input: blood. The chain uses TRBV30 and TRBJ2-2; a possible D gene is TRBD1 (5 bases). The CDR3: CAWCPGHENTGELFF. The CDR3 DNA sequence: TGTGCCTGGTGTCCTGGACACGAGAACACCGGGGAGCTGTTTTTT.